This T cell receptor beta chain was retrieved from a study of blood T cell repertoires in COVID-19. The germline V gene has CDR1 SGDLS and CDR2 YYNGEE. The CDR3 extends over 10 amino acids. Trimming cost V 4 bases and J 9 bases, with 7 bases left between them. TCRdb keeps only in-frame clones here, not all; method: immunoSEQ multiplex PCR. The data contain about 140,000 clones, 87% of them singletons. The TCR sequence derives from a man aged 55 to 69 who had recovered from COVID-19. Sequenced material: PBMCs or T cells enriched from blood (not recorded which). The rearrangement joins TRBV9 to TRBJ1-1; D gene ambiguous. Here the CDR3 reads CASSPGKAFF. DNA for the CDR3: TGTGCCAGCAGCCCCGGTAAAGCTTTCTTT.